The 8 T cell receptor beta chains given below trace back to one sample, sequenced in a study of T-cell memory formation after mild COVID-19. TCRdb used MiXCR to reprocess the 5' RACE reads, holding one entry per CDR3 protein. The table shows a few hundred thousand distinct CDR3 sequences, with about 20% occurring only once. Sequencing was performed on PBMCs or a T cell subset sorted from them (not recorded which). The receptors come from an adult woman who had mild COVID-19 (a few samples of this study predate the infection). Cell type and time point are not known.

This chain connects TRBV5-1 to TRBJ2-4; 12 bases align to TRBD1. The CDR3 sequence is 19 residues long. J gave up 0 bases and V 0 bases, and 7 bases lay outside the gene matches. CDR1 SGHRS and CDR2 YFSETQ come from the germline V gene. CDR3 coding DNA: TGCGCCAGCAGCTTGGAAGGGGACAGGGGGCTACAAGCCAAAAACATTCAGTACTTC. Amino acid sequence: CASSLEGDRGLQAKNIQYF.

The chain has TRBV5-1 and TRBJ1-1, with D unresolved. Germline CDR1 SGHRS, CDR2 YFSETQ. V gave up 0 bases and J gave up 1 base, with 10 bases separating them. The CDR3 loop spans 15 amino acids. CDR3 protein: CASSLVAWANTEAFF. Written as DNA, the CDR3 is TGCGCCAGCAGCTTGGTCGCCTGGGCGAACACTGAAGCTTTCTTT.

This clonotype was detected a few times. This chain connects TRBV6-5 to TRBJ1-2, with 9 bases aligning to TRBD1. Germline trimming cut 6 bases from V and 2 bases from J; bases unmatched to any gene: 10. The germline V gene has CDR1 MNHEY and CDR2 SVGAGI. CDR3 length: 16 residues. The CDR3 DNA reads TGTGCCAGCAGATGGACAGGGGCTTGGGGAAACTATGGCTACACCTTC. This sequence encodes CASRWTGAWGNYGYTF.

This clonotype was picked up a small number of times. The chain recombines TRBV18 with TRBJ1-1; the match to TRBD1 covers 9 bases. Germline CDR1 KGHSH, CDR2 LQKENI. The ends lost 5 bases at V and 4 bases at J; junction bases unmatched: 11. The CDR3 sequence is 16 residues long. CDR3 protein: CASSDRDRERGTEAFF. CDR3 sequence (DNA): TGTGCCAGCTCAGACCGGGACAGGGAGCGAGGCACTGAAGCTTTCTTT.

The V and J genes are TRBV7-2 and TRBJ1-3; TRBD1 aligns across 7 bases. CDR3 length: 16 amino acids. CDR1 and CDR2 (germline): SGHTA, FQGNSA. V was clipped by 5 bases and J by 0 bases; unmatched bases: 7. CDR3 DNA sequence: TGTGCCAGCAGCAAACGACAGGGTCTCTCTGGAAACACCATATATTTT. Encoded protein: CASSKRQGLSGNTIYF.

This clonotype has more than one count but fewer than ten. The genes are TRBV20-1 and TRBJ1-1, with a possible D match to TRBD1 (6 bases). The germline V gene encodes CDR1 DFQATT and CDR2 SNEGSKA (reference sequence). The CDR3 sequence is 15 residues long. V was pared by 0 bases and J by 3 bases, with 14 bases between. The CDR3: CSARELDRLYTEAFF. As DNA, the CDR3 is TGCAGTGCTAGAGAATTAGACAGGTTGTACACTGAAGCTTTCTTT.

This clonotype was counted at least ten times. The genes are TRBV12-3 or TRBV12-4 and TRBJ2-3; maybe TRBD2 (6 bases). The CDR3 is 15 amino acids. Trimming shortened V by 5 bases and J by 5 bases, and 17 bases separated the two germline ends. The CDR3 DNA follows: TGTGCCAGCAGTGACAATGGGACTCCCGTAGATACGCAGTATTTT. Encoded protein: CASSDNGTPVDTQYF.

The rearrangement uses TRBV9 and TRBJ2-7; D might be TRBD1 (6 bases). This CDR3 is 13 amino acids long. Germline lookup yields CDR1 SGDLS and CDR2 YYNGEE. The germline V and J ends were trimmed by 0 bases and 3 bases, with 7 bases remaining between them. CDR3 DNA: TGTGCCAGCAGCGTAGAGGGGGACTACGAGCAGTACTTC. Its translation: CASSVEGDYEQYF.